A few counts support the clone carrying this TCR beta chain. The sample comes from a study of CD8 T cells in acute hepatitis C reinfection. Repertoires were generated with immunoSEQ multiplex PCR, while TCRdb's copy carries only in-frame clones and drops some. The sample contains some 4,000 clones, 41% of which appear only once. Time point in this sample: acute HCV infection, within 168 days of estimated infection date. Hepatitis C virus-specific T cells were sequenced directly ex vivo without in vitro expansion. The CDR3 is made up of 16 amino acids. Trimming removed 2 bases from V and 2 bases from J; junction bases left unmatched: 3. Germline CDR1 is MGHDK and CDR2 is SYGVNS. Overall study findings and caveats: TRBV04 and TRBV06 were preferentially used in all groups, not explained by naive pool overrepresentation. NS3-1073 specific repertoires were highly diverse across all groups.

The chain combines TRBV25-1 with TRBJ2-7, with TRBD2 identical over 13 bases. Specimen: HCV NS3-1073 tetramer-sorted CD8+ T cells from PBMCs, collected during acute infection. This TCR came from a young man with chronic hepatitis C. CDR3 protein: CASSEGTSGEPYEQYF. The CDR3 bases are TGTGCCAGCAGTGAAGGGACTAGCGGGGAGCCCTACGAGCAGTACTTC.